This T cell receptor beta chain was identified during a study of cytomegalovirus exposure and HLA in healthy donors. Findings of the study overall: Trimming of TCR beta V- and J-genes showed a link, identified in a later analysis, to a missense DCLRE1C variant. Reported performance of the classifier showed diagnosis of cytomegalovirus status with high specificity and sensitivity.

This clone was detected only a few times. What it binds is unknown. PCR primers comprised 60 Vbeta and 13 Jbeta primers. Sequencing used immunoSEQ multiplex PCR; TCRdb keeps in-frame clones, though not all of them. The table shows roughly 120,000 clones, with 65% to 85% occurring only once. V was trimmed by 7 bases and J by 1 base, leaving 14 bases between them. In germline, CDR1 is WSHSY, CDR2 SAAADI. This CDR3 contains 14 residues. The chain is built from TRBV10-2 and TRBJ2-7; D may be TRBD2 (5 bases). This clonotype was sampled from a woman between 18 and 29 years old in good health and CMV-seronegative. The sequencing sample was made of PBMCs. Here the CDR3 reads CASKETSTSYEQYF. As DNA, the CDR3 is TGCGCCAGCAAAGAAACTAGTACATCCTACGAGCAGTACTTC.